This passage covers 31 T cell receptor beta chains from one sample sequenced in a study of glioma-infiltrating T cells after dendritic cell vaccination. Time point given: after dendritic cell vaccination, including at tumor progression/relapse. Using immunoSEQ multiplex PCR, the repertoire was profiled, and TCRdb retains in-frame clones only, with some absent. This sample has just under 60,000 clones, with roughly 80% found just once. The sequences come from blood, collected after dendritic cell vaccination. These TCRs come from a human donor with glioblastoma.

This clone was seen a few times. V and J are TRBV5-1 and TRBJ2-3, with D tentatively TRBD1 (6 bases). The CDR3 covers 16 residues. The V gene lost 2 bases and the J gene lost 2 bases, with 15 bases spanning the gap. The germline V gene has CDR1 SGHRS and CDR2 YFSETQ. CDR3: CASSFGGALPTDTQYF. CDR3 nucleotide sequence: TGCGCCAGCAGCTTTGGGGGCGCGCTTCCCACAGATACGCAGTATTTT.

The V call is TRBV6-5, the J call TRBJ2-5; 8 bases fit TRBD2. Germline CDR1 reads MNHEY; CDR2 reads SVGAGI. This CDR3 region has 14 residues. V lost 5 bases and J lost 5; bases outside the gene matches: 7. The CDR3 coding sequence is TGTGCCAGCAGTGCGGGACTAGGTGGGGAGACCCAGTACTTC. It translates to CASSAGLGGETQYF.

V and J are TRBV6-5 and TRBJ2-3, with D possibly TRBD1 on 6 matching bases. Germline V gives CDR1 MNHEY, CDR2 SVGAGI. The CDR3 contains 14 residues. V shed 6 bases and J shed 2 bases, with 12 bases lying between them. The CDR3 DNA sequence: TGTGCCAGCAGGACAGGAGTGGACACAGATACGCAGTATTTT. This encodes CASRTGVDTDTQYF.

V gene TRBV30 combines with J gene TRBJ1-4; D call uncertain. CDR1 is GTSNPN and CDR2 is SVGIG in the germline V gene (reference sequence). V was clipped by 5 bases and J by 7 bases, with 17 bases between them. The CDR3 sequence is 14 residues long. The CDR3: CAWSIRTGFEKLFF. DNA for the CDR3: TGTGCCTGGTCGATTAGGACGGGATTTGAAAAACTGTTTTTT.

CDR3 amino acids: CAWSEEYNSPLHF. For the CDR3, the DNA is TGTGCCTGGAGCGAGGAGTATAATTCACCCCTCCACTTT. This sequence joins TRBV30 and TRBJ1-6; D gene uncertain. Trimming stripped 3 bases from V and 4 bases from J, with 7 bases between. The CDR3 has 13 amino acids. Germline V gene sequence: CDR1 GTSNPN, CDR2 SVGIG (reference sequence).

The rearrangement joins TRBV18 to TRBJ1-6, with no clear D. The CDR3 sequence is 15 residues long. The germline V and J ends were trimmed by 6 bases and 6 bases, with 15 bases remaining between them. Germline CDR1 and CDR2: KGHSH and LQKENI. CDR3 DNA sequence: TGTGCCAGCTCCCGTGAACAGCTTCGTAATTCACCCCTCCACTTT. It is translated as CASSREQLRNSPLHF. The full variable domain, rest sourced from reference TRBV18 and TRBJ1-6, is NAGVMQNPRHLVRRRGQEARLRCSPMKGHSHVYWYRQLPEEGLKFMVYLQKENIIDESGMPKERFSAEFPKEGPSILRIQQVVRGDSAAYFCASSREQLRNSPLHFGNGTRLTVT.

This sequence joins TRBV5-1 and TRBJ2-1; TRBD1 matches 11 bases. V was pared by 4 bases and J by 2 bases, with 5 bases of the junction left unmatched. This CDR3 has 16 residues. Per the germline V gene, CDR1 is SGHRS and CDR2 is YFSETQ. The CDR3 here is CASSIRTGGPYNEQFF. CDR3 bases: TGCGCCAGCAGCATACGGACAGGGGGCCCCTACAATGAGCAGTTCTTC.

V usage is TRBV5-4 and J usage is TRBJ1-3; tentatively, D is TRBD1 (5 bases). The CDR3 runs to 15 residues. The V gene's germline CDR1 is SGHNT and CDR2 YYREEE (reference sequence). V was trimmed by 1 base and J by 2 bases, leaving 10 bases between them. CDR3 DNA sequence: TGTGCCAGCAGCTTGTTTGGGGGGACTGGAAACACCATATATTTT. Translating it yields CASSLFGGTGNTIYF.

This clone has a handful of counts. This sequence joins TRBV6-1 and TRBJ2-7; D not certain. Germline V gene sequence: CDR1 MNHNS, CDR2 SASEGT. This CDR3 has 14 residues. V shed 3 bases and J shed 1 base, with 10 bases lying between them. DNA of the CDR3: TGTGCCAGCAGTGAGGTCGGAGATTCCTACGAGCAGTACTTC. The encoded protein is CASSEVGDSYEQYF.

The chain employs TRBV5-1 and TRBJ2-7, with TRBD1 matching over 10 bases. The CDR3 spans 14 residues. Germline V lookup: CDR1 SGHRS, CDR2 YFSETQ. Trimming removed 4 bases from V and 5 bases from J; junction bases left unmatched: 6. CDR3 protein: CASSLGQGIDEQYF. DNA for the CDR3: TGCGCCAGCAGCCTGGGACAGGGGATTGACGAGCAGTACTTC.

The chain couples TRBV28 to TRBJ1-1; D is undetermined. The CDR3 is 14 amino acids. CDR1 is MDHEN and CDR2 is SYDVKM in the germline V gene. V gave up 1 base and J gave up 1 base, with 7 bases separating them. CDR3 protein: CASSLSVSNTEAFF. As DNA, the CDR3 is TGTGCCAGCAGTTTATCCGTCTCGAACACTGAAGCTTTCTTT.

This clone was seen once. The genes are TRBV6-1 and TRBJ2-1, with 8 bases aligning to TRBD2. The CDR3 has 18 residues. In germline, CDR1 is MNHNS, CDR2 SASEGT. V shed 3 bases and J 9 bases; nucleotides not matched to a gene: 19. The CDR3 protein is CASSDGSGAIVPPGEQFF. The CDR3 DNA follows: TGTGCCAGCAGTGACGGTAGCGGGGCGATAGTACCCCCCGGTGAGCAGTTCTTC.

The chain carries TRBV6-1 and TRBJ1-1; D is undetermined. The ends were cut back, 6 bases at V and 1 base at J, with 12 bases in the middle. Germline V gives CDR1 MNHNS, CDR2 SASEGT. The CDR3 covers 14 residues. The CDR3 protein is CASSRYRENTEAFF. CDR3 nucleotide sequence: TGTGCCAGCAGCCGGTACCGCGAGAACACTGAAGCTTTCTTT.

V and J are TRBV6-5 and TRBJ2-5; TRBD1 matches at 8 bases. This CDR3 comprises 15 residues. J was trimmed by 7 bases and V by 2 bases; bases with no gene match: 9. Per the germline V gene, CDR1 is MNHEY and CDR2 is SVGAGI. CDR3 DNA sequence: TGTGCCAGCAGTTACACCCAGGGGGCCCGCCGGACCCAGTACTTC. It specifies CASSYTQGARRTQYF.

The V call is TRBV4-1, the J call TRBJ2-1; D unresolved. Trimming shortened V by 2 bases and J by 8 bases, and 16 bases separated the two germline ends. Germline CDR1 MGHRA, CDR2 YSYEKL. This CDR3 has 15 residues. The CDR3 spells CASSQPPAGIYEQFF. CDR3 DNA sequence: TGCGCCAGCAGCCAACCCCCCGCAGGTATATATGAGCAGTTCTTC.

The sample holds one count of this clone. The chain couples TRBV12-5 to TRBJ2-5, with 12 bases fitting TRBD2. This CDR3 contains 15 residues. The trim removed 8 bases at V and 9 bases at J, leaving 13 bases unmatched. The germline CDR1 and CDR2 sequences are LGHNT and FRNRAP. CDR3 residues: CASSRTSGVYGAQYF. The CDR3 nucleotides read TGTGCTAGTAGCCGGACTAGCGGGGTCTATGGGGCCCAGTACTTC.

V usage is TRBV19 and J usage is TRBJ2-4; D may be TRBD1 (6 bases). Trimming removed 1 base from V and 7 bases from J, with 8 bases in between. CDR1 LNHDA and CDR2 SQIVND come from the germline V gene (reference sequence). CDR3 length equals 13 residues. CDR3 coding DNA: TGTGCCAGTAGTATAGGTGGGGGCAACATTCAGTACTTC. Protein: CASSIGGGNIQYF.

The chain recombines TRBV5-6 with TRBJ1-1, with 8 bases that match TRBD1. CDR1 is SGHDT and CDR2 is YYEEEE in the germline V gene. The length of the CDR3 is 13 residues. The J segment lost 8 bases and the V segment lost 4 bases, leaving 7 bases of the junction unmatched. CDR3 nucleotide sequence: TGTGCCAGCAGCCCGGACAGGGTGGCAGAAGCTTTCTTT. It specifies CASSPDRVAEAFF.

The chain couples TRBV5-1 to TRBJ1-6; D perhaps matches TRBD1 (6 bases). CDR1 and CDR2 from the germline V gene are SGHRS and YFSETQ. V gave up 2 bases and J gave up 5 bases, with 8 bases separating them. The CDR3 is 14 amino acids. The CDR3 coding sequence is TGCGCCAGCAGCTTCAGGACAGATAATTCACCCCTCCACTTT. Translated, it gives CASSFRTDNSPLHF.

The chain recombines TRBV5-1 with TRBJ2-5; 7 bases fit TRBD2. The CDR3 has 16 residues. V lost 3 bases and J lost 5; bases outside the gene matches: 13. CDR1 and CDR2 from the germline V gene are SGHRS and YFSETQ. CDR3: CASSWKGTEGGETQYF. DNA of the CDR3: TGCGCCAGCAGCTGGAAAGGGACTGAGGGAGGGGAGACCCAGTACTTC.

The genes are TRBV5-8 and TRBJ2-5, with unresolved D. The CDR3 spans 12 residues. Trimming shortened V by 1 base and J by 5 bases, and 6 bases separated the two germline ends. The germline CDR1 and CDR2 sequences are SGHTS and YDEGEE. CDR3 DNA: TGTGCCAGCAGCTTGCCCCCGGAGACCCAGTACTTC. Residues: CASSLPPETQYF.

The chain joins TRBV10-2 to TRBJ2-7; D is perhaps TRBD1 (6 bases). V dropped 6 bases and J dropped 2 bases, with 11 bases sitting between them. CDR3 size: 13 residues. Per germline, CDR1 WSHSY and CDR2 SAAADI. CDR3 amino acids: CASRRGGTYEQYF. CDR3 DNA sequence: TGCGCCAGCAGAAGAGGGGGTACCTACGAGCAGTACTTC.

This rearrangement joins TRBV6-5 to TRBJ1-2, with TRBD1 matching over 8 bases. From germline, CDR1 is MNHEY and CDR2 SVGAGI. V was pared by 5 bases and J by 4 bases, with 6 bases of the junction left unmatched. The CDR3 consists of 14 residues. The CDR3 sequence: CASSDTGGGYGYTF. The DNA of the CDR3 is TGTGCCAGCAGTGATACAGGGGGTGGCTATGGCTACACCTTC.

The chain recombines TRBV27 with TRBJ1-6; 10 bases fit TRBD1. The V and J ends lost 6 bases and 7 bases, in that order; junction bases with no gene match: 12. The CDR3 has 17 residues. The V gene's germline CDR1 is MNHEY and CDR2 SMNVEV (reference sequence). The CDR3 loop reads CASRPGTGVSINSPLHF. The CDR3 DNA is TGTGCCAGCAGGCCCGGGACAGGGGTTAGCATCAATTCACCCCTCCACTTT.

This clone was counted a single time. The rearrangement uses TRBV19 and TRBJ1-5, with D possibly being TRBD1 (5 bases). V dropped 3 bases and J dropped 6 bases, with 12 bases sitting between them. The germline CDR1 and CDR2 sequences are LNHDA and SQIVND (reference sequence). There are 14 residues in the CDR3. The CDR3 sequence: CASSIRGTGQPQHF. The CDR3 bases are TGTGCCAGTAGTATTCGGGGGACTGGTCAGCCCCAGCATTTT.

V usage is TRBV5-1 and J usage is TRBJ2-7, with TRBD1 matching over 9 bases. The CDR3 totals 13 residues. V shed 3 bases and J 7 bases; nucleotides not matched to a gene: 5. Per the germline V gene, CDR1 is SGHRS and CDR2 is YFSETQ. CDR3 protein: CASSSDRGGEQYF. The DNA of the CDR3 is TGCGCCAGCAGCTCGGACAGGGGAGGTGAGCAGTACTTC. The entire variable domain, with the rest obtained from reference TRBV5-1 and TRBJ2-7, is as follows: KAGVTQTPRYLIKTRGQQVTLSCSPISGHRSVSWYQQTPGQGLQFLFEYFSETQRNKGNFPGRFSGRQFSNSRSEMNVSTLELGDSALYLCASSSDRGGEQYFGPGTRLTVT.

This chain links TRBV7-2 with TRBJ2-1, with TRBD1 identical over 7 bases. Germline CDR1 SGHTA, CDR2 FQGNSA. The CDR3 runs to 16 residues. J lost 0 bases, V lost 5 bases, and 7 bases had no gene match. The CDR3 is CASSETGISSYNEQFF. The CDR3 nucleotides are TGTGCCAGCAGCGAGACAGGGATAAGCTCCTACAATGAGCAGTTCTTC.

The chain links TRBV7-8 to TRBJ2-7, with 7 bases fitting TRBD2. The CDR3 is 14 residues long. V gave up 5 bases and J gave up 2 bases; unmatched junction bases: 6. Per the germline V gene, CDR1 is SGHVS and CDR2 is FQNEAQ. CDR3 in DNA: TGTGCCAGCAGCCGGGCCGGGACTACCTACGAGCAGTACTTC. It encodes CASSRAGTTYEQYF.

V usage is TRBV30 and J usage is TRBJ1-6, with a tentative D call TRBD1 (6 bases). Trimming removed 3 bases at V and 7 bases at J, with 10 bases between. This CDR3 has 13 residues. The germline gives CDR1 GTSNPN, CDR2 SVGIG (reference sequence). CDR3 DNA sequence: TGTGCCTGGAGCAATGGACAGAATTCACCCCTCCACTTT. It is translated as CAWSNGQNSPLHF.

V is TRBV12-5 and J is TRBJ1-4, with D unresolved. Germline assignment: CDR1 LGHNT and CDR2 FRNRAP. V was pared by 3 bases and J by 6 bases, with 8 bases between. This CDR3 is 13 amino acids long. The DNA for the CDR3 is TGTGCTAGTGGTTTTTGGGCTGATGAAAAACTGTTTTTT. Translated: CASGFWADEKLFF.

The CDR3 DNA reads TGCAGCGTTGAATCCGGCTACGAGCAGTACTTC. Translating gives CSVESGYEQYF. The V and J genes are TRBV29-1 and TRBJ2-7, with unresolved D. The length of the CDR3 is 11 residues. The V end was cut by 2 bases, the J end by 3 bases, with 5 bases between. Per germline, CDR1 SQVTM and CDR2 ANQGSEA.